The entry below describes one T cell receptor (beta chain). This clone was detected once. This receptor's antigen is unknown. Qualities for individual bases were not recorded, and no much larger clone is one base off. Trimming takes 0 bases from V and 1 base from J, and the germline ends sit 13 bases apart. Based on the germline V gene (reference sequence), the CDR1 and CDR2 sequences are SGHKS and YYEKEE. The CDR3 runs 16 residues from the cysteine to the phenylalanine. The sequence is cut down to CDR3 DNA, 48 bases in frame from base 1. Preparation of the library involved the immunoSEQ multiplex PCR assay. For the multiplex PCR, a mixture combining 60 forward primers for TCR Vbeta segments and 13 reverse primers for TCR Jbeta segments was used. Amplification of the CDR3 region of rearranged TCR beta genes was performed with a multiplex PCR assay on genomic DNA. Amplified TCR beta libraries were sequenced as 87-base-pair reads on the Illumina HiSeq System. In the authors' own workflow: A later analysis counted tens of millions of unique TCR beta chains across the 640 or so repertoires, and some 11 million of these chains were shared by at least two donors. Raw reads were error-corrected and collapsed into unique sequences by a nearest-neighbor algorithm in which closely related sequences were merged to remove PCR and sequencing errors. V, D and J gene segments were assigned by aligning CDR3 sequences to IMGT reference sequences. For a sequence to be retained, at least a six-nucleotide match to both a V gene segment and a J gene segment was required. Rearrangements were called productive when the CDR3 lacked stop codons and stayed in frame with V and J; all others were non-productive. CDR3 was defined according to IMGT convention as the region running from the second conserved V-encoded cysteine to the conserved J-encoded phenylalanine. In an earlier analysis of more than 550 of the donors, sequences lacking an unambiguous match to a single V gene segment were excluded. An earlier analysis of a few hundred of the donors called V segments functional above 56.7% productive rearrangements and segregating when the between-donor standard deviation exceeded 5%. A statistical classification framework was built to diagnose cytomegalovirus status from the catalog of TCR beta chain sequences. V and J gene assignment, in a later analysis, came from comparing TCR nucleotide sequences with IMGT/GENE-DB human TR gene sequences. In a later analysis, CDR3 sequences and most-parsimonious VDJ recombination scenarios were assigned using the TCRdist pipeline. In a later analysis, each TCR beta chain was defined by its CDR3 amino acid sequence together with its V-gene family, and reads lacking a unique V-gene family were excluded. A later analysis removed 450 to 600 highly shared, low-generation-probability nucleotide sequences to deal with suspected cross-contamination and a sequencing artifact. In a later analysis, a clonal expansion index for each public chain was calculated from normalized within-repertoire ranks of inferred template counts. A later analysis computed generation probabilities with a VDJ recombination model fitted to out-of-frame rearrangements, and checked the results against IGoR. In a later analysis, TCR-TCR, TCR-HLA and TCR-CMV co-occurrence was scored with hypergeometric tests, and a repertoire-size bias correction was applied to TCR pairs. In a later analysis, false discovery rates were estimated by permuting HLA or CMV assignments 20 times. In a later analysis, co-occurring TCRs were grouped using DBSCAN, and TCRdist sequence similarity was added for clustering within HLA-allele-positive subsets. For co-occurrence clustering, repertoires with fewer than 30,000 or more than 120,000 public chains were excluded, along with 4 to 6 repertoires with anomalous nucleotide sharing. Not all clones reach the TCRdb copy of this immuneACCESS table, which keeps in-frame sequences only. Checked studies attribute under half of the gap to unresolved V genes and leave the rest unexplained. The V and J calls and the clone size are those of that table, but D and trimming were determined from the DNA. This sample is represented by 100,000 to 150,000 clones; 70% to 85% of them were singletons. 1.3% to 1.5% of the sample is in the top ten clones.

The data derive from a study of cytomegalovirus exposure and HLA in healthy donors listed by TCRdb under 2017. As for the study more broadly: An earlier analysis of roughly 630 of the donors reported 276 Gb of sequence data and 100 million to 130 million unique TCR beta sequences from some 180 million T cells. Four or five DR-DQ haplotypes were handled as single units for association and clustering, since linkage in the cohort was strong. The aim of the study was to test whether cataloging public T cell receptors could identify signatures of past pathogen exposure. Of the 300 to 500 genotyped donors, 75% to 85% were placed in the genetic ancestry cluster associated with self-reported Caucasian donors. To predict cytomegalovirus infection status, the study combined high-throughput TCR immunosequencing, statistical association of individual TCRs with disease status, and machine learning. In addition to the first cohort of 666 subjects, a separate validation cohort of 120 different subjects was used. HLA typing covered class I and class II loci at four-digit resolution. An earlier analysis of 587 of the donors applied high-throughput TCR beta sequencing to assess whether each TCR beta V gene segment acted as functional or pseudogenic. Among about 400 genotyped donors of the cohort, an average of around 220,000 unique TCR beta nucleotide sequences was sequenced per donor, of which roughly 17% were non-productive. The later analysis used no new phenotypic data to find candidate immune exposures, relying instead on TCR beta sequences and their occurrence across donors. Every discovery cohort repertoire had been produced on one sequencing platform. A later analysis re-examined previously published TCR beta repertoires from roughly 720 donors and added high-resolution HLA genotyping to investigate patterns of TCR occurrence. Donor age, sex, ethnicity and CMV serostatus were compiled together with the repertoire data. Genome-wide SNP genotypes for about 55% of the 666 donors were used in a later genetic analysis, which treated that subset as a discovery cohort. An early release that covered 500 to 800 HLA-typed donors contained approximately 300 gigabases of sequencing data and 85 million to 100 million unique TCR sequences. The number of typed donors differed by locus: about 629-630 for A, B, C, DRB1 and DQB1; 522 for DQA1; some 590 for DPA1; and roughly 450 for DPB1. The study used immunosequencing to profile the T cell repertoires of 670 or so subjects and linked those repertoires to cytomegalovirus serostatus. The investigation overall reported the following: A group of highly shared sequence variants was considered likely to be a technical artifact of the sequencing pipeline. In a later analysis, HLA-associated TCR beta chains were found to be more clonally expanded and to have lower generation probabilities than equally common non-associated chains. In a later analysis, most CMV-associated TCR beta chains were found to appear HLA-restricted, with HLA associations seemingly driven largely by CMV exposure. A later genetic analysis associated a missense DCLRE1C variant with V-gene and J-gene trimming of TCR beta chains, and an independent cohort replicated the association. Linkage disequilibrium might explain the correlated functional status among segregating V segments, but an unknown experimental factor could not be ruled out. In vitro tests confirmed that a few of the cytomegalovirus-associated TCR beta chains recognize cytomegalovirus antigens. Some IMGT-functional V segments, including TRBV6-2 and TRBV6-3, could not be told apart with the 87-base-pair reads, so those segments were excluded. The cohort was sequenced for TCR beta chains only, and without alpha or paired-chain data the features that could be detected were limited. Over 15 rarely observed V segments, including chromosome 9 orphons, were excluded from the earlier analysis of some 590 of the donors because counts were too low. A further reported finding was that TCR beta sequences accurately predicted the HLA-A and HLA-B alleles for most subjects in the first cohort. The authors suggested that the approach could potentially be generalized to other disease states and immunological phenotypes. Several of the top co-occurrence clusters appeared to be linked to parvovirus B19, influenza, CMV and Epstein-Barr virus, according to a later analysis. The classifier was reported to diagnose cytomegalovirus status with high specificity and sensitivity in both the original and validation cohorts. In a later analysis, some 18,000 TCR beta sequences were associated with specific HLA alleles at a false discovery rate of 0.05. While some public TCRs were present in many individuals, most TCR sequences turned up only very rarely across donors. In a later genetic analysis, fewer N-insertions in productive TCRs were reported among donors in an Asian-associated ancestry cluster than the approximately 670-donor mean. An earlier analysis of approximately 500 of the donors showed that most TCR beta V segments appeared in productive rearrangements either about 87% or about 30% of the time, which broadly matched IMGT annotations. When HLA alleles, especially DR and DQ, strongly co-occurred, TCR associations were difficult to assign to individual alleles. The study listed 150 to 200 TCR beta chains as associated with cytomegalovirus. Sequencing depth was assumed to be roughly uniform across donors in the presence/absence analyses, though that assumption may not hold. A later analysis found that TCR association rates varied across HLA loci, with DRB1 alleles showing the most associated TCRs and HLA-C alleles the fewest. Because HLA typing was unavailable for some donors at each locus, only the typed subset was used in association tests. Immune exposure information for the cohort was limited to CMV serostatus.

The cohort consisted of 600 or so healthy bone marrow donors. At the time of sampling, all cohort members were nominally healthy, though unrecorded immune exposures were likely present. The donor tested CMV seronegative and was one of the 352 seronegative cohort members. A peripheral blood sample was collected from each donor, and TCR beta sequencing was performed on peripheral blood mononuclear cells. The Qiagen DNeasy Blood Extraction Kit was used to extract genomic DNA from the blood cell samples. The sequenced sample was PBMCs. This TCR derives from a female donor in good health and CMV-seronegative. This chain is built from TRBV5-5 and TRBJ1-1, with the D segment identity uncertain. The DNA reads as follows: TGTGCCAGCAGCTTGGAGGGCGGGAGCGGGAACACTGAAGCTTTCTTT. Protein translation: CASSLEGGSGNTEAFF.